What follows are 8 T cell receptor beta chains derived from one specimen sequenced in a study of blood T cell repertoires in COVID-19. Assay used: immunoSEQ multiplex PCR; TCRdb lists only in-frame clones, some missing. The sample lists hundreds of thousands of clones; 80% were seen once. The sequencing input was PBMCs or T cells enriched from blood (not recorded which). The receptors come from a middle-aged woman with acute COVID-19.

The rearrangement uses TRBV7-8 and TRBJ1-1; 7 nucleotides agree with TRBD1. Per germline, CDR1 SGHVS and CDR2 FQNEAQ. The CDR3 contains 16 residues. V was clipped by 2 bases and J by 4 bases; unmatched bases: 10. The DNA for the CDR3 is TGTGCCAGCAGCTTAAATTACAGGGGTGGAACCACTGAAGCTTTCTTT. Its translation is CASSLNYRGGTTEAFF. Combining the CDR3 with reference TRBV7-8 and TRBJ1-1 gives the whole variable domain GAGVSQSPRYKVAKRGQDVALRCDPISGHVSLFWYQQALGQGPEFLTYFQNEAQLDKSGLPSDRFFAERPEGSVSTLKIQRTQQEDSAVYLCASSLNYRGGTTEAFFGQGTRLTVV.

This chain connects TRBV10-2 to TRBJ2-7; tentatively, D is TRBD2 (6 bases). CDR3 length: 12 amino acids. The germline V gene has CDR1 WSHSY and CDR2 SAAADI. CDR3 bases: TGCGCTACAAGATTAGCGGACTACGAGCAGTACTTC. This gives the protein CATRLADYEQYF.

The chain joins TRBV27 to TRBJ2-7; 7 nucleotides agree with TRBD1. This CDR3 comprises 13 residues. V lost 6 bases to trimming and J lost 3 bases; unmatched junction nucleotides: 5. Germline V gives CDR1 MNHEY, CDR2 SMNVEV (reference sequence). CDR3 in amino acids: CASSHRGHYEQYF. In DNA form, the CDR3 reads TGTGCCAGCAGCCACAGGGGCCACTACGAGCAGTACTTC.

This clone was recorded a few times. The V call is TRBV19, the J call TRBJ2-3; D uncertain. V lost 0 bases and J 0 bases, leaving 13 bases between the germline ends. The CDR3 spans 17 residues. Germline V gene lookup returns CDR1 LNHDA and CDR2 SQIVND (reference sequence). DNA for the CDR3: TGTGCCAGTAGTATAGATCTGAGCGTAGCTAGCACAGATACGCAGTATTTT. Translation gives CASSIDLSVASTDTQYF.

This sequence joins TRBV4-2 and TRBJ1-2; 8 bases agree with TRBD1. V trimming: 4 bases; J trimming: 1 base; junction bases outside the gene matches: 2. The CDR3 extends over 14 amino acids. Germline lookup yields CDR1 LGHNA and CDR2 YNFKEQ. CDR3 in amino acids: CASSLGQVNYGYTF. Written as DNA, the CDR3 is TGTGCCAGCAGCCTGGGACAGGTTAACTATGGCTACACCTTC.

The chain joins TRBV5-1 to TRBJ2-3; 14 nucleotides match TRBD2. V was clipped by 3 bases and J by 3 bases; unmatched bases: 9. Germline CDR1 SGHRS, CDR2 YFSETQ. The CDR3 is 18 amino acids. The CDR3 region has the DNA TGCGCCAGCAGCTCTGGACTAGCGGGAGGAGGCAGGACAGATACGCAGTATTTT. Its translation: CASSSGLAGGGRTDTQYF.

In the case of this clone: The sample has other DNA sequences that encode this CDR3 too. The rearrangement joins TRBV7-2 to TRBJ2-3; 13 bases are a match to TRBD2. The germline V gene has CDR1 SGHTA and CDR2 FQGNSA. The length of the CDR3 is 16 residues. The trim removed 1 base at V and 3 bases at J, leaving 1 base unmatched. In nucleotides, the CDR3 is TGTGCCAGCAGCTTAGGACTAGCGGGAGGAACAGATACGCAGTATTTT. The encoded protein is CASSLGLAGGTDTQYF.

The chain employs TRBV5-1 and TRBJ2-1; tentative D call: TRBD2 (6 bases). The CDR3 totals 14 residues. Germline CDR1 SGHRS, CDR2 YFSETQ. V was cut by 4 bases and J by 1 base, with 9 bases left in between. This chain's CDR3 is CASSRGLSYNEQFF. DNA for the CDR3: TGCGCCAGCAGCCGGGGACTTTCCTACAATGAGCAGTTCTTC.